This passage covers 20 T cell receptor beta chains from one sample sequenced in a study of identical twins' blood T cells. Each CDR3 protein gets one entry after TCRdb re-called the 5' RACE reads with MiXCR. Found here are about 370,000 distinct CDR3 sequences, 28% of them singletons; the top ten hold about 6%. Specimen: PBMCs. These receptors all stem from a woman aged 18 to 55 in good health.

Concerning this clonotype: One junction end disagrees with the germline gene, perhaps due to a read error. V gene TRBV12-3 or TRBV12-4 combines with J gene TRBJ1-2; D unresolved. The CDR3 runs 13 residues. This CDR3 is CASRASVSYDYTF. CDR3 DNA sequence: TGTGCCAGCCGAGCCTCAGTCAGCTATGACTACACCTTC.

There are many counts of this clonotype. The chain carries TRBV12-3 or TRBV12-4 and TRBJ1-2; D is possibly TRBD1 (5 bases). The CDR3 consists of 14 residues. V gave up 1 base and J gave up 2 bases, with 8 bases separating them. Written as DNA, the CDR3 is TGTGCCAGCAGTTTAGGTGGGGGGAACTATGGCTACACCTTC. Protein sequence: CASSLGGGNYGYTF.

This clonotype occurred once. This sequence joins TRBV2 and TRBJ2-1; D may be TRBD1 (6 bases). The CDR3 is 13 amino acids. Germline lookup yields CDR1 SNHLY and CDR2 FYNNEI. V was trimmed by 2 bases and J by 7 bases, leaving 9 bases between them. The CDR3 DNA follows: TGTGCCAGCAGTGAACAGGGGTGGAATGAGCAGTTCTTC. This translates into CASSEQGWNEQFF.

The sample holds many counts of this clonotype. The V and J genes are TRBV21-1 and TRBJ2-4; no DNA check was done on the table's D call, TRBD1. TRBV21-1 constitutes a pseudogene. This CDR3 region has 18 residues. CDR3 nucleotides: TGTGCCAGCAGCAAAGATAAACATATCAGGGTTGGCAAAAACATTCAGTACTTC. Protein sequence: CASSKDKHIRVGKNIQYF.

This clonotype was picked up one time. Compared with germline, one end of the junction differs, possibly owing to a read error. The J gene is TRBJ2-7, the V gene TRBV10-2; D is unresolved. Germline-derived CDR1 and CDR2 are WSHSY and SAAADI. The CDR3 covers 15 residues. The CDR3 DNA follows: TGCGCCATCAGTTTAATTTCTCGACACTACTACGAGCAGTACTTC. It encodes CAISLISRHYYEQYF.

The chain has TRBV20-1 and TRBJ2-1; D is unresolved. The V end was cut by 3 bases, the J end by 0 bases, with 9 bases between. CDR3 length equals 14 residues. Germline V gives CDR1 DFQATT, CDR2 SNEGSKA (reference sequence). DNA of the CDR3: TGCAGTGCTAGTAAAGAGAGCTCCTACAATGAGCAGTTCTTC. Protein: CSASKESSYNEQFF.

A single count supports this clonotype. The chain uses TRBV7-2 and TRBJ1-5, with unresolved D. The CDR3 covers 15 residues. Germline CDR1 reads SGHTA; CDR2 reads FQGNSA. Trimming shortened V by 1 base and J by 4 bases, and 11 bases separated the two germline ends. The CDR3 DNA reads TGTGCCAGCAGCTTAGTATCCCGGGGAAATCAGCCCCAGCATTTT. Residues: CASSLVSRGNQPQHF.

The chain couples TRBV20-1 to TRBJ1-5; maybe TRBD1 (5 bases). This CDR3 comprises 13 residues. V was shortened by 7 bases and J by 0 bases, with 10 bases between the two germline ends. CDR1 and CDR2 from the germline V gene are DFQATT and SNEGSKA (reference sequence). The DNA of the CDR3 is TGCAGTGTAAGGGGTCATAGCAATCAGCCCCAGCATTTT. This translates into CSVRGHSNQPQHF.

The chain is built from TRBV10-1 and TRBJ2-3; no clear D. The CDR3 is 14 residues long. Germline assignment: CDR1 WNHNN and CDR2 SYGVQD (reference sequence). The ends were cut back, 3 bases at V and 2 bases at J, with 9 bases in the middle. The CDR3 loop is CASSDSDPTDTQYF. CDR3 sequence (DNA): TGCGCCAGCAGTGATTCCGACCCCACAGATACGCAGTATTTT.

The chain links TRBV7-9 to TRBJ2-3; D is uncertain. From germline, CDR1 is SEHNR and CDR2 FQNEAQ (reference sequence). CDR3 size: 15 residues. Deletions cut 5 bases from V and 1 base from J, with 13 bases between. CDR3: CASSASRFGTDTQYF. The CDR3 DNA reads TGTGCCAGCAGCGCTTCCAGGTTTGGCACAGATACGCAGTATTTT.

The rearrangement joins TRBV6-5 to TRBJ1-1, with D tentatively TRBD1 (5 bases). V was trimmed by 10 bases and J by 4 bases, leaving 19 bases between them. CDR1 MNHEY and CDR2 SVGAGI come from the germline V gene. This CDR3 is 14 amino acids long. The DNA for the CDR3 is TGTGCCACTTCTTGGACGGGACTGGGCACTGAAGCTTTCTTT. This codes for CATSWTGLGTEAFF.

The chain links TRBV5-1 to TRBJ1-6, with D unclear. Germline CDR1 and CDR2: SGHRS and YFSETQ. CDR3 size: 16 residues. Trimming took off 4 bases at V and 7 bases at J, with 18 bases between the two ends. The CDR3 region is CASSLGGRAGNSPLHF. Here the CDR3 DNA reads TGCGCCAGCAGCCTAGGAGGGCGCGCGGGGAATTCACCCCTCCACTTT. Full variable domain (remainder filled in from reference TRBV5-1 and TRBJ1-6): KAGVTQTPRYLIKTRGQQVTLSCSPISGHRSVSWYQQTPGQGLQFLFEYFSETQRNKGNFPGRFSGRQFSNSRSEMNVSTLELGDSALYLCASSLGGRAGNSPLHFGNGTRLTVT.

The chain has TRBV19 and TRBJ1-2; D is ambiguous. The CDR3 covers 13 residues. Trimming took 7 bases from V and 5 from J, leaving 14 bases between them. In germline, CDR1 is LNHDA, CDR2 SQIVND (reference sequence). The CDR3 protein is CASTRSIAYGYTF. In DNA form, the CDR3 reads TGTGCCAGTACCCGGTCGATAGCGTATGGCTACACCTTC.

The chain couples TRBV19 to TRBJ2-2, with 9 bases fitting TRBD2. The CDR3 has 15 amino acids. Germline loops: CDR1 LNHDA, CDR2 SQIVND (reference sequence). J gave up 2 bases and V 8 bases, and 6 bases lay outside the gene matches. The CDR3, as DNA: TGTGCCAGTCACCGACTAGCGGATAACACCGGGGAGCTGTTTTTT. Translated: CASHRLADNTGELFF.

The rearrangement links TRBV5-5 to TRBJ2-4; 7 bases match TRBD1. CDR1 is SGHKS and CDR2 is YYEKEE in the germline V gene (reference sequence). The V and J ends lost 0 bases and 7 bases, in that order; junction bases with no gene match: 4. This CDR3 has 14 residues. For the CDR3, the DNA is TGTGCCAGCAGCTTGGGACAGGGTCTGAACATTCAGTACTTC. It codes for CASSLGQGLNIQYF.

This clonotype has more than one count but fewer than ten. The CDR3: CASSQEDRNTEAFF. CDR3 nucleotide sequence: TGCGCCAGCAGCCAAGAAGACAGGAACACTGAAGCTTTCTTT. V usage is TRBV4-3 and J usage is TRBJ1-1; TRBD1 might be the D (5 bases). V shed 0 bases and J shed 1 base, with 6 bases lying between them. Germline V lookup: CDR1 LGHNA, CDR2 YSLEER. The CDR3 runs 14 residues.

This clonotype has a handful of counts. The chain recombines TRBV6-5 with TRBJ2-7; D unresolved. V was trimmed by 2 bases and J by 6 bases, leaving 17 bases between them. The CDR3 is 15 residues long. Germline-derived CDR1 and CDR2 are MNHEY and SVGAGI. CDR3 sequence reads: CASSYQTGLRSEQYF. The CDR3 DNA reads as TGTGCCAGCAGTTACCAGACGGGCTTGAGGTCCGAGCAGTACTTC.

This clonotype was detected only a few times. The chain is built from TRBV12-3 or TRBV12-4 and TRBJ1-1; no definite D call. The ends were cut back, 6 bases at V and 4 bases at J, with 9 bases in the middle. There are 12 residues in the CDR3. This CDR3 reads CASRPGRTEAFF. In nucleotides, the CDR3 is TGTGCCAGCAGACCTGGCCGCACTGAAGCTTTCTTT.

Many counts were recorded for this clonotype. The CDR3 region is CSDRTVHYGYTF. CDR3 bases: TGCAGCGATCGGACGGTACACTATGGCTACACCTTC. This chain links TRBV29-1 with TRBJ1-2; D is unresolved. Trimming left V 7 bases short and J 3 bases short, with 12 bases between. This CDR3 contains 12 residues. Per the germline V gene, CDR1 is SQVTM and CDR2 is ANQGSEA.

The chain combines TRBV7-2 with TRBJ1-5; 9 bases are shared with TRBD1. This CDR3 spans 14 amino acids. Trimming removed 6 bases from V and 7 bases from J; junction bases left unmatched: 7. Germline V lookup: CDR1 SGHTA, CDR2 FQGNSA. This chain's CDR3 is CASRLTGGRQPQHF. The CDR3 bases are TGTGCCAGCAGGTTGACAGGGGGGCGACAGCCCCAGCATTTT. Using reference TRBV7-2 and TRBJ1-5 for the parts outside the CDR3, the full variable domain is GAGVSQSPSNKVTEKGKDVELRCDPISGHTALYWYRQSLGQGLEFLIYFQGNSAPDKSGLPSDRFSAERTGGSVSTLTIQRTQQEDSAVYLCASRLTGGRQPQHFGDGTRLSIL.